The rows below give T cell receptor beta chains drawn from one sample of a study of blood T cell repertoires in COVID-19. Profiled with immunoSEQ multiplex PCR; TCRdb holds only in-frame clones, not every one. Among 390,000 or so clones listed, around 86% were seen once. The sample consisted of peripheral blood. All receptors derive from a woman aged 25 to 39 with active or convalescent COVID-19. The CDR3 runs from the conserved cysteine through the conserved F or W. The D gene is left open where the match is weak. Some rows mark clone size as missing; the rest say once, few, many or name a class of expanded clone.

j_gene | v_gene | d_gene | abundance | CDR3nt | CDR3aa
TRBJ1-6 | TRBV11-2 | . | . | TGTGCCAGCAGCTTATATACAGGGTCCTATAATTCACCCCTCCACTTT | CASSLYTGSYNSPLHF
TRBJ2-2 | TRBV4-1 | TRBD1 | . | TGCGCCAGCAGCCCCGGACAGGGGAGCACCGGGGAGCTGTTTTTT | CASSPGQGSTGELFF
TRBJ2-2 | TRBV5-6 | . | . | TGTGCCAGCAGCCCCGGGACATCTGGCCCCGGGGAGCTGTTTTTT | CASSPGTSGPGELFF
TRBJ1-2 | TRBV30 | . | . | TGTGCCTCTCTAGCGAGGTCACCAAGGGACTATGGCTACACCTTC | CASLARSPRDYGYTF
TRBJ2-2 | TRBV5-1 | TRBD1 | . | TGCGCCAGCAGCTCGGCCGGGACAGGGAAAGCCGGGGAGCTGTTTTTT | CASSSAGTGKAGELFF
TRBJ1-2 | TRBV19 | . | once | TGTGCCAGTAGTCCCTGGACAGAGGGCACTAACTATGGCTACACCTTC | CASSPWTEGTNYGYTF
TRBJ1-2 | TRBV19 | . | . | TGTGCCAGTAGAAGACAGGATGGCTACACCTTC | CASRRQDGYTF
TRBJ2-7 | TRBV5-1 | TRBD1 | . | TGCGCCAGCAGCCCAGACAGGGGGCATTACGAGCAGTACTTC | CASSPDRGHYEQYF
TRBJ2-1 | TRBV19 | . | . | TGTGCCAGTAGTCTCCCCGACAACCACAATGAGCAGTTCTTC | CASSLPDNHNEQFF
TRBJ1-1 | TRBV3-1/TRBV3-2 | . | . | TGTGCCAGCAGCCCCACAGGGAACACTGAAGCTTTCTTT | CASSPTGNTEAFF
TRBJ1-5 | TRBV19 | . | . | TGTGCCAGTAACCCGGTTAGGGGAAGCAATCAGCCCCAGCATTTT | CASNPVRGSNQPQHF
TRBJ2-1 | TRBV19 | TRBD2 | . | TGTGCCAGTAGTATATTTGGCGGGAGCCCTCGGGATGAGCAGTTCTTC | CASSIFGGSPRDEQFF
TRBJ1-1 | TRBV3-1/TRBV3-2 | TRBD1 | . | TGTGCCAGCAGCCAAGCCCTGACAGGGATGAACACTGAAGCTTTCTTT | CASSQALTGMNTEAFF
TRBJ1-5 | TRBV7-2 | TRBD1 | . | TGTGCCAGCAGCTTACAACAGGGGGCGAATCAGCCCCAGCATTTT | CASSLQQGANQPQHF
TRBJ2-5 | TRBV27 | . | . | TGTGCCAGCAGTTTGTTGGGAGGGGGACAAGAGACCCAGTACTTC | CASSLLGGGQETQYF
TRBJ1-1 | TRBV5-6 | . | few | TGTGCCAGCAGCCTCGGGCTAGGGGGAACTGAAGCTTTCTTT | CASSLGLGGTEAFF
TRBJ2-4 | TRBV6-1 | . | . | TGTGCCAGCAGTGAAGACGACGGGAAAAACATTCAGTACTTC | CASSEDDGKNIQYF
TRBJ1-1 | TRBV11-3 | . | . | TGTGCCAGCAGCTTAGACGGCACTGAAGCTTTCTTT | CASSLDGTEAFF
TRBJ2-3 | TRBV10-1 | TRBD2 | . | TGCGCCAGCGGGACTAGCGGGTCAGATACGCAGTATTTT | CASGTSGSDTQYF
TRBJ2-5 | TRBV10-2 | . | . | TGCGCCAGCAGTGAGTGGGGGGATCAAGAGACCCAGTACTTC | CASSEWGDQETQYF
TRBJ2-7 | TRBV11-2 | TRBD2 | . | TGTGCCAGCAGCTTATTTAGCGGGAGGGCATACGAGCAGTACTTC | CASSLFSGRAYEQYF
TRBJ2-1 | TRBV4-1 | . | . | TGCGCCAGCAGGCGAGACAGCCTAAACAATGAGCAGTTCTTC | CASRRDSLNNEQFF
TRBJ2-1 | TRBV19 | . | . | TGTGCCAGTAGTGCATCTGGCTCTTCCCCTTTCGATGAGCAGTTCTTC | CASSASGSSPFDEQFF
TRBJ2-7 | TRBV10-3 | TRBD1 | . | TGTGCCATCGGACAGGACTCCTACGAGCAGTACTTC | CAIGQDSYEQYF
TRBJ1-4 | TRBV6-5 | . | . | TGTGCCAGCAGAATAGGACAGTCTAATGAAAAACTGTTTTTT | CASRIGQSNEKLFF
TRBJ2-7 | TRBV30 | TRBD1 | . | TGTGCCTGGGAGGGGACAGGGGGCTCCTACGAGCAGTACTTC | CAWEGTGGSYEQYF
TRBJ1-1 | TRBV20-1 | . | . | TGCAGTGCTACTGACGTCTTAAAAGCTTTCTTT | CSATDVLKAFF
TRBJ1-5 | TRBV18 | TRBD1 | . | TGTGCCAGCTCAGAGACAGGGGGCAAAAGCAATCAGCCCCAGCATTTT | CASSETGGKSNQPQHF
TRBJ1-1 | TRBV29-1 | . | . | TGCAGCGGTATAGGGGGACGGAACACTGAAGCTTTCTTT | CSGIGGRNTEAFF
TRBJ1-1 | TRBV3-1/TRBV3-2 | . | . | TGTGCCAGCAGCCAACCGGGCAGGGACACTGAAGCTTTCTTT | CASSQPGRDTEAFF
TRBJ2-7 | TRBV30 | . | . | TGTGCCTGGGGGTCCGTATACGAGCAGTACTTC | CAWGSVYEQYF
TRBJ2-7 | TRBV5-1 | . | . | TGCGCCAGCAGCTTGGCTGAGGGATACGAGCAGTACTTC | CASSLAEGYEQYF
TRBJ1-4 | TRBV5-6 | . | . | TGTGCCAGCAGCTCGTACAGGGAGACTAATGAAAAACTGTTTTTT | CASSSYRETNEKLFF
TRBJ1-4 | TRBV3-1/TRBV3-2 | . | . | TGTGCCAGCAGCCAAGTCTATAGAATGGATGAAAAACTGTTTTTT | CASSQVYRMDEKLFF
TRBJ2-1 | TRBV7-9 | TRBD1 | . | TGTGCCAGCAGCTTAGAGGGGGCGCCTTACAATGAGCAGTTCTTC | CASSLEGAPYNEQFF
TRBJ2-3 | TRBV2 | TRBD2 | . | TGTGCCAGCAGTGATGGACTAGCGGGAGAGTTGGGCACAGATACGCAGTATTTT | CASSDGLAGELGTDTQYF
TRBJ1-4 | TRBV15 | . | once | TGTGCCACCAGCAGAGATAGTAATGGAAAACTGTTTTTT | CATSRDSNGKLFF
TRBJ2-1 | TRBV3-1/TRBV3-2 | TRBD2 | . | TGTGCCAGCAGCCAAGGTTATAAGCGGGACCTCTCCTACAATGAGCAGTTCTTC | CASSQGYKRDLSYNEQFF
TRBJ2-2 | TRBV11-2 | . | . | TGTGCCAGCAGCTTAGAGAGTTTCACCGGGGAGCTGTTTTTT | CASSLESFTGELFF
TRBJ2-2 | TRBV6-5 | . | . | TGTGCCACCGTGACTATGGGCACCGGGGAGCTGTTTTTT | CATVTMGTGELFF
TRBJ2-7 | TRBV4-1 | . | . | TGCGCCAGCAGCCAAGATAGAGGTCCCGGGGAGCAGTACTTC | CASSQDRGPGEQYF
TRBJ2-2 | TRBV5-6 | . | . | TGTGCCAGCAGCTTGGTGTACCCTTTAGAGGCCGGGGAGCTGTTTTTT | CASSLVYPLEAGELFF
TRBJ1-1 | TRBV7-9 | . | . | TGTGCCAGCAGCTTGCTTCCGGGGGCTGAAGCTTTCTTT | CASSLLPGAEAFF
TRBJ1-4 | TRBV5-6 | . | . | TGTGCCAGCACCGCGGGCAGGGGAGATGAAAAACTGTTTTTT | CASTAGRGDEKLFF